The 2 T cell receptor gamma chains in this list originate from one sample, sequenced in a study of gamma delta lymphoproliferative disorders and STAT genes. TCRdb fed the multiplex PCR reads to CATT. The table shows 650 to 850 gamma-chain clones, with 30% occurring only once. PBMCs from patients and controls supplied the genomic DNA for sequencing. The sequenced sample consisted of blood. The receptors were gathered from a human donor in good health.

This clone is large by share. The chain links TRGV3 to TRGJ1 or TRGJ2. The J gene was not available in TCRdb and was assigned here by matching the DNA to germline segments. V was clipped by 0 bases and J by 3 bases; unmatched bases: 8. Germline assignment: CDR1 VTNTFY and CDR2 YDVSTARD (reference sequence). CDR3 size: 15 residues. CDR3 in DNA: TGTGCCACCTGGGACAGGCTCGAGGTTTATTATAAGAAACTCTTT. Translation gives CATWDRLEVYYKKLF.

Turning to this clone: The DNA is left out, because the CDR3 cannot be placed on it with certainty; the CDR3 is given as TCRdb lists it. The J gene was not called, though the V gene is TRGV11. TRGV11 is annotated as an ORF whose role is uncertain. Termini included, the CDR3 measures 20 amino acids. This CDR3 reads CTTVPAGLGSVYTTGWFKIF.